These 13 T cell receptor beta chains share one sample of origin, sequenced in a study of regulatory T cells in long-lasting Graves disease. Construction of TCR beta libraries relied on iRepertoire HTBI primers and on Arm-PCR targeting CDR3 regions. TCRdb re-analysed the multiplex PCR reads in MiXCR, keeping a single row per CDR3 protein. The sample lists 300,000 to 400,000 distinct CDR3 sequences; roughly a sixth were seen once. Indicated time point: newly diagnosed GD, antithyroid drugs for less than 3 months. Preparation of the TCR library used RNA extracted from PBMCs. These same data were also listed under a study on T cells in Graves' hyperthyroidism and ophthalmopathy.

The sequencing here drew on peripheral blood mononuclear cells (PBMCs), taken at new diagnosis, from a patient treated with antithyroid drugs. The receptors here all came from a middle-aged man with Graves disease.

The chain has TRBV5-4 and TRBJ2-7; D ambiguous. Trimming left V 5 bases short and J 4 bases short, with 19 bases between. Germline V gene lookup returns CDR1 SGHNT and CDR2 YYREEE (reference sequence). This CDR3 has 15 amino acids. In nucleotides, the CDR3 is TGTGCCAGCAGTCGGACGGTCGGTGGAGAGTACGAGCAGTACTTC. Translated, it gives CASSRTVGGEYEQYF. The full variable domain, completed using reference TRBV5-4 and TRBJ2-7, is ETGVTQSPTHLIKTRGQQVTLRCSSQSGHNTVSWYQQALGQGPQFIFQYYREEENGRGNFPPRFSGLQFPNYSSELNVNALELDDSALYLCASSRTVGGEYEQYFGPGTRLTVT.

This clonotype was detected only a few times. The CDR3 bases are TGTGCCTGGAGTTTCGGGGGGGGTCAGCCCCAGCATTTT. Encoded protein: CAWSFGGGQPQHF. V and J are TRBV30 and TRBJ1-5; perhaps TRBD1 as D (5 bases). Germline loops: CDR1 GTSNPN, CDR2 SVGIG (reference sequence). V dropped 2 bases and J dropped 6 bases, with 11 bases sitting between them. This CDR3 is built from 13 residues.

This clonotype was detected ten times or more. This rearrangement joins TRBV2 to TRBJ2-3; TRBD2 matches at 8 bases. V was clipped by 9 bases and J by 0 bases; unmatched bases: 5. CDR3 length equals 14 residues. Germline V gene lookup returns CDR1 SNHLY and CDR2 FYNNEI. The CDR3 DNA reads TGTGCCAGGCGGCCGGGGGGGAGCACAGATACGCAGTATTTT. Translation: CARRPGGSTDTQYF.

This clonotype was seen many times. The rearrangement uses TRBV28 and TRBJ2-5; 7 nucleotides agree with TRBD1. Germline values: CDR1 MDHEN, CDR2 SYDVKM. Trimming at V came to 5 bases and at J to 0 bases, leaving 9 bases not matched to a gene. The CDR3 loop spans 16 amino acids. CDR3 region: CASSPWTGRYQETQYF. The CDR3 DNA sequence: TGTGCCAGCAGTCCTTGGACAGGACGGTACCAAGAGACCCAGTACTTC.

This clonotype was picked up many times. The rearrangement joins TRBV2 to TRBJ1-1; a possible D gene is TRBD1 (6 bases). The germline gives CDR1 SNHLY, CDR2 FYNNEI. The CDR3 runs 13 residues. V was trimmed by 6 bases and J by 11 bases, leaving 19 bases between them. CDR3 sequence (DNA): TGTGCCAGCAGAAGGAACGGGGGGGGCTTCGCTTTCTTT. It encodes CASRRNGGGFAFF. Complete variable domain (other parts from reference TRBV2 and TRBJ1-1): EPEVTQTPSHQVTQMGQEVILRCVPISNHLYFYWYRQILGQKVEFLVSFYNNEISEKSEIFDDQFSVERPDGSNFTLKIRSTKLEDSAMYFCASRRNGGGFAFFGQGTRLTVV.

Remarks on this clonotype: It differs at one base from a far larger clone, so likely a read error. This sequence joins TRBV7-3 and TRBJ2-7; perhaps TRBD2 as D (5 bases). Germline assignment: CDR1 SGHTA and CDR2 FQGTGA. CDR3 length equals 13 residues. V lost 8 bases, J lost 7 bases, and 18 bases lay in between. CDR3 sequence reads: CASSRTDYNEQYF. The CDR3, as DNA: TGTGCCAGCTCTAGGACTGACTACAATGAGCAGTACTTC.

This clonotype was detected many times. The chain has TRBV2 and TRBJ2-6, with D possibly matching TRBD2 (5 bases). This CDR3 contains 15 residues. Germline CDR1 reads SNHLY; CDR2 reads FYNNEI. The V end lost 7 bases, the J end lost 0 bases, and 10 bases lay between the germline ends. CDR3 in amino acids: CASTSEGSGANVLTF. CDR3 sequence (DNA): TGTGCCAGCACCTCAGAGGGCTCTGGGGCCAACGTCCTGACTTTC.

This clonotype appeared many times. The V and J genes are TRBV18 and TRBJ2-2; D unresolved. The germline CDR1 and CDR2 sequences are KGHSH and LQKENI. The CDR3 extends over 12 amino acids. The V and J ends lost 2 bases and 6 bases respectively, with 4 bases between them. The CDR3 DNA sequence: TGTGCCAGCTCACCAGGGTCCGGGGAGCTGTTTTTT. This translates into CASSPGSGELFF.

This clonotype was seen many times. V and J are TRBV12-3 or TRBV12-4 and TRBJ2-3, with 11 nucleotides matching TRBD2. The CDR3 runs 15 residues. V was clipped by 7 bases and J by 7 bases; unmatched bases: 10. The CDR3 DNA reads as TGTGCCAGCACCTACCTGACTAGCGGGGTGAATACGCAGTATTTT. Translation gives CASTYLTSGVNTQYF.

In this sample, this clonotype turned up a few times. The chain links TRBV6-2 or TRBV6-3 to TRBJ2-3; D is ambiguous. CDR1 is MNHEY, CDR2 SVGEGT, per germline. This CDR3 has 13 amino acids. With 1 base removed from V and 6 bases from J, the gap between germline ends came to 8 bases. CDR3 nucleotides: TGTGCCAGCAGTTACTTTCCTGCTGATACGCAGTATTTT. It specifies CASSYFPADTQYF.

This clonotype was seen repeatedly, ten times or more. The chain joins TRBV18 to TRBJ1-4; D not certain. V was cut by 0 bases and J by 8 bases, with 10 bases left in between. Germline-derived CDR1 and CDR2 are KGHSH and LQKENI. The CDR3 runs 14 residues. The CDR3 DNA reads TGTGCCAGCTCACCACCCGGCAGTTTCGAAAAACTGTTTTTT. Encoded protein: CASSPPGSFEKLFF.

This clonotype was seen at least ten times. CDR3 loop: CATSDGGQGIGYGYTF. The CDR3 nucleotides read TGTGCCACCAGTGATGGGGGACAGGGGATTGGATATGGCTACACCTTC. The V gene is TRBV24-1, the J gene TRBJ1-2, with TRBD1 matching over 10 bases. Germline trimming cut 3 bases from V and 5 bases from J; bases unmatched to any gene: 8. Germline V gene sequence: CDR1 KGHDR, CDR2 SFDVKD. The length of the CDR3 is 16 residues.

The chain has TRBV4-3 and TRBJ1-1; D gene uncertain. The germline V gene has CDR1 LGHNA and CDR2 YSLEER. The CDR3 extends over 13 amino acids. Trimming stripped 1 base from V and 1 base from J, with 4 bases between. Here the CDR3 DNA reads TGCGCCAGCAGCCAAGGACCGAACACTGAAGCTTTCTTT. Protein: CASSQGPNTEAFF.